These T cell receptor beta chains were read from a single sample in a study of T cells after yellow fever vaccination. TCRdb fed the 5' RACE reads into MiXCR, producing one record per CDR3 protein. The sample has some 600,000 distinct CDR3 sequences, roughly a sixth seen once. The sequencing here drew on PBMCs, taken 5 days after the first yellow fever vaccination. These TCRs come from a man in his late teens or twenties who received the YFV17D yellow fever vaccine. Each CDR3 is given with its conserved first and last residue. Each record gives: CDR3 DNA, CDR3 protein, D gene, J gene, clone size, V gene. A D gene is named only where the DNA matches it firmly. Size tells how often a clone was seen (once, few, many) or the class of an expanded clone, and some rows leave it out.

CDR3 DNA: TGTGCCTGGAGTGGCCCTCGACAGGGGGCGCATCCAGATACGCAGTATTTT; CDR3 protein: CAWSGPRQGAHPDTQYF; D gene: TRBD1; J gene: TRBJ2-3; clone size: -; V gene: TRBV30
CDR3 DNA: TGTGCCAGCAGCTTAGCGCGAGATAGCGGGGGGCCAGATACGCAGTATTTT; CDR3 protein: CASSLARDSGGPDTQYF; D gene: TRBD2; J gene: TRBJ2-3; clone size: -; V gene: TRBV7-8
CDR3 DNA: TGCAGCGTTGCTGGGAACAATCAGCCCCAGCATTTT; CDR3 protein: CSVAGNNQPQHF; D gene: -; J gene: TRBJ1-5; clone size: many; V gene: TRBV29-1
CDR3 DNA: TGTGCCAGCAGCCCCGGGGGGGGGGTATGGGACATTCAGTACTTC; CDR3 protein: CASSPGGGVWDIQYF; D gene: TRBD2; J gene: TRBJ2-4; clone size: -; V gene: TRBV7-9
CDR3 DNA: TGTGCCAGCAGCCAAGTAAGCTCTGGGGCCAACGTCCTGACTTTC; CDR3 protein: CASSQVSSGANVLTF; D gene: -; J gene: TRBJ2-6; clone size: few; V gene: TRBV3-1
CDR3 DNA: TGTGCCAGCAGCTTATACGTGGGTGGCTACACCTTC; CDR3 protein: CASSLYVGGYTF; D gene: -; J gene: TRBJ1-2; clone size: few; V gene: TRBV7-2
CDR3 DNA: TGTGCCAGCAGCTTAGTGGTCGGACAGGGGCACTATGGCTACACCTTC; CDR3 protein: CASSLVVGQGHYGYTF; D gene: TRBD1; J gene: TRBJ1-2; clone size: few; V gene: TRBV7-9
CDR3 DNA: TGTGCCAGCAACCGACAGGGTCCACCCCTCCACTTT; CDR3 protein: CASNRQGPPLHF; D gene: TRBD1; J gene: TRBJ1-6; clone size: -; V gene: TRBV28
CDR3 DNA: TGTGCCAGCAGCCACCGGGATAATGAAAAACTGTTTTTT; CDR3 protein: CASSHRDNEKLFF; D gene: -; J gene: TRBJ1-4; clone size: many; V gene: TRBV3-1
CDR3 DNA: TGCGCCAGCAGCGGAGCAGGGGGCCAGGTCTACAATGAGCAGTTCTTC; CDR3 protein: CASSGAGGQVYNEQFF; D gene: TRBD1; J gene: TRBJ2-1; clone size: many; V gene: TRBV5-1
CDR3 DNA: TGTGCCAGCAACCGGGAGCGTCGGGAGGTTAAGCCCCAGCATTTT; CDR3 protein: CASNRERREVKPQHF; D gene: -; J gene: TRBJ1-5; clone size: few; V gene: TRBV28
CDR3 DNA: TGCGCCAGCAGCTTGCCTAGCAGTTCCTACAATGAGCAGTTCTTC; CDR3 protein: CASSLPSSSYNEQFF; D gene: -; J gene: TRBJ2-1; clone size: -; V gene: TRBV5-1
CDR3 DNA: TGCAGCGTTGAAGCCCCGGAGGGGCCTTATGGCTACACCTTC; CDR3 protein: CSVEAPEGPYGYTF; D gene: -; J gene: TRBJ1-2; clone size: few; V gene: TRBV29-1
CDR3 DNA: TGTGCCACCTCTCGGAGCCCGACAGGGAAAGGTTCACCCCTCCACTTT; CDR3 protein: CATSRSPTGKGSPLHF; D gene: TRBD1; J gene: TRBJ1-6; clone size: -; V gene: TRBV6-1
CDR3 DNA: TGCGCCAGCAGCTTGAGGAACCAAGAGACCCAGTACTTC; CDR3 protein: CASSLRNQETQYF; D gene: -; J gene: TRBJ2-5; clone size: -; V gene: TRBV5-1
CDR3 DNA: TGTGCCAGCTCCCCTTCAGCGGGGTTCACAGATACGCAGTATTTT; CDR3 protein: CASSPSAGFTDTQYF; D gene: TRBD2; J gene: TRBJ2-3; clone size: -; V gene: TRBV18
CDR3 DNA: TGCGCCAGCAGCCACCCCGGGACGGCCCCAGATACGCAGTATTTT; CDR3 protein: CASSHPGTAPDTQYF; D gene: -; J gene: TRBJ2-3; clone size: once; V gene: TRBV4-1
CDR3 DNA: TGTGCCAGCAGTCGCGGGGGACTCTCCTACAATGAGCAGTTCTTC; CDR3 protein: CASSRGGLSYNEQFF; D gene: TRBD2; J gene: TRBJ2-1; clone size: few; V gene: TRBV6-1
CDR3 DNA: TGTGCCAGCAGCTTCGGGGGGGCCCGAGGCACAGATACGCAGTATTTT; CDR3 protein: CASSFGGARGTDTQYF; D gene: TRBD2; J gene: TRBJ2-3; clone size: few; V gene: TRBV6-1
CDR3 DNA: TGTGCCAGCAGCGCGAGTGCAACTAATGAAAAACTGTTTTTT; CDR3 protein: CASSASATNEKLFF; D gene: -; J gene: TRBJ1-4; clone size: -; V gene: TRBV7-2
CDR3 DNA: TGTGCCAGCTCACCCCCGGGGCAGACCTTCTATGGCTACACCTTC; CDR3 protein: CASSPPGQTFYGYTF; D gene: -; J gene: TRBJ1-2; clone size: -; V gene: TRBV18
CDR3 DNA: TGCAGTGCTAGGGAGGGTTTATCAGATACGCAGTATTTT; CDR3 protein: CSAREGLSDTQYF; D gene: -; J gene: TRBJ2-3; clone size: few; V gene: TRBV20-1
CDR3 DNA: TGTGCCAGTAGTATAGGAGTTGGGGTTGAGCAGTTCTTC; CDR3 protein: CASSIGVGVEQFF; D gene: -; J gene: TRBJ2-1; clone size: few; V gene: TRBV19
CDR3 DNA: TGTGCCAGCAGCTCCGGGGGGGAACCTGGAAACACCATATATTTT; CDR3 protein: CASSSGGEPGNTIYF; D gene: -; J gene: TRBJ1-3; clone size: few; V gene: TRBV7-9
CDR3 DNA: TGTGCCAGCAATAACGGACAGAACTATCAGCCCCAGCATTTT; CDR3 protein: CASNNGQNYQPQHF; D gene: -; J gene: TRBJ1-5; clone size: -; V gene: TRBV6-2/TRBV6-3
CDR3 DNA: TGTGCCAGCAGTTTTGGAGGGCCGTCCTACGAGCAGTACTTC; CDR3 protein: CASSFGGPSYEQYF; D gene: -; J gene: TRBJ2-7; clone size: few; V gene: TRBV12-3/TRBV12-4
CDR3 DNA: TGTGCCAGCAGCCCAGGGACAGGGAGTTTCGGCTACACCTTC; CDR3 protein: CASSPGTGSFGYTF; D gene: TRBD1; J gene: TRBJ1-2; clone size: few; V gene: TRBV12-3/TRBV12-4
CDR3 DNA: TGCGCCAGCAGTAATATCCTAGATCGAGGCAAAAACATTCAGTACTTC; CDR3 protein: CASSNILDRGKNIQYF; D gene: -; J gene: TRBJ2-4; clone size: -; V gene: TRBV4-1
CDR3 DNA: TGTGCCGACCTCCGGGGGAGGGGCCAGCCCCAGCATTTT; CDR3 protein: CADLRGRGQPQHF; D gene: -; J gene: TRBJ1-5; clone size: few; V gene: TRBV6-1
CDR3 DNA: TGTGCCATCAAGAGCACGGACAGGGCCACAGATACGCAGTATTTT; CDR3 protein: CAIKSTDRATDTQYF; D gene: TRBD1; J gene: TRBJ2-3; clone size: -; V gene: TRBV10-3
CDR3 DNA: TGCAGTGCTAGAGAACCGGACAGGGAGGGCTACACCTTC; CDR3 protein: CSAREPDREGYTF; D gene: TRBD1; J gene: TRBJ1-2; clone size: -; V gene: TRBV20-1
CDR3 DNA: TGTGCCAGCAGCTTCAGGGACAGTGGGGAGGAAGTCTTC; CDR3 protein: CASSFRDSGEEVF; D gene: -; J gene: TRBJ2-7; clone size: -; V gene: TRBV7-9
CDR3 DNA: TGTGCCAGCAGCACGACAGGGGGCACTGAAGCTTTCTTT; CDR3 protein: CASSTTGGTEAFF; D gene: TRBD1; J gene: TRBJ1-1; clone size: -; V gene: TRBV2
CDR3 DNA: TGTGCCAGCAGCTATACCCGAGGAAACACCATATATTTT; CDR3 protein: CASSYTRGNTIYF; D gene: -; J gene: TRBJ1-3; clone size: few; V gene: TRBV28
CDR3 DNA: TGTGCCAGTAGTGCTGGGGGCGGATATGAAGCTTTCTTT; CDR3 protein: CASSAGGGYEAFF; D gene: -; J gene: TRBJ1-1; clone size: -; V gene: TRBV19
CDR3 DNA: TGTGCCATCAGTTCTTTACAGGGTAATAATGAAAAACTGTTTTTT; CDR3 protein: CAISSLQGNNEKLFF; D gene: -; J gene: TRBJ1-4; clone size: -; V gene: TRBV10-3
CDR3 DNA: TGTGCCAGCAGCTTAGCTGGATCTCACTCCTACGAGCAGTACTTC; CDR3 protein: CASSLAGSHSYEQYF; D gene: -; J gene: TRBJ2-7; clone size: few; V gene: TRBV7-9
CDR3 DNA: TGCGCCAGCAGCCCCACAGGGGGCCTTAACTATGGCTACACCTTC; CDR3 protein: CASSPTGGLNYGYTF; D gene: TRBD1; J gene: TRBJ1-2; clone size: -; V gene: TRBV5-1
CDR3 DNA: TGTGCCTGGAGCCCAAGGGAGACCCAGTACTTC; CDR3 protein: CAWSPRETQYF; D gene: -; J gene: TRBJ2-5; clone size: -; V gene: TRBV30
CDR3 DNA: TGTGCCAGCTCGCAGGGGGTCTACGAGCAGTACTTC; CDR3 protein: CASSQGVYEQYF; D gene: TRBD1; J gene: TRBJ2-7; clone size: few; V gene: TRBV18
CDR3 DNA: TGTGCCAGCAGTTACTCGAAAAGGCAAGAGACCCAGTACTTC; CDR3 protein: CASSYSKRQETQYF; D gene: -; J gene: TRBJ2-5; clone size: -; V gene: TRBV6-2/TRBV6-3
CDR3 DNA: TGTGCCAGCAGTGGACAGGGGCAGGATACGCAGTATTTT; CDR3 protein: CASSGQGQDTQYF; D gene: TRBD1; J gene: TRBJ2-3; clone size: many; V gene: TRBV6-4
CDR3 DNA: TGTGCCAGCAGCATCTCGGGAGAGACCCAGTACTTC; CDR3 protein: CASSISGETQYF; D gene: -; J gene: TRBJ2-5; clone size: few; V gene: TRBV9